The 23 T cell receptor beta chains given below trace back to one sample, sequenced in a study of cytomegalovirus exposure and HLA in healthy donors. It was with 60 Vbeta and 13 Jbeta primers that the PCR ran. Profiling relied on immunoSEQ multiplex PCR, and the TCRdb table lists in-frame clones only, not all of them. Of some 150,000 clones detected, roughly 8.8% appear once; the ten largest clones hold roughly 6.4%. The sample consisted of PBMCs. The origin of the receptors is a woman between 40 and 55 years old in good health and CMV-seropositive.

This clone was observed a handful of times. The V call is TRBV19, the J call TRBJ2-3; a possible D gene is TRBD1 (7 bases). The CDR3 runs to 15 residues. The germline V and J ends were trimmed by 6 bases and 6 bases, with 19 bases remaining between them. Germline values: CDR1 LNHDA, CDR2 SQIVND (reference sequence). The CDR3 region has the DNA TGTGCCAGTAGCCCCCTGGGGGGACAGCTGGATACGCAGTATTTT. This gives the protein CASSPLGGQLDTQYF.

The rearrangement joins TRBV6-5 to TRBJ1-1, with 10 bases that match TRBD1. The CDR3 spans 14 residues. The germline V gene encodes CDR1 MNHEY and CDR2 SVGAGI. V trimming: 5 bases; J trimming: 4 bases; junction bases outside the gene matches: 4. The CDR3 nucleotides are TGTGCCAGCAGTCCCTGGACAGGGGGCACTGAAGCTTTCTTT. Translating gives CASSPWTGGTEAFF.

Only a few counts were recorded for this clone. This rearrangement joins TRBV12-5 to TRBJ1-1; the D gene is possibly TRBD1 (6 bases). This CDR3 contains 12 residues. CDR1 is LGHNT, CDR2 FRNRAP, per germline. V was cut by 6 bases and J by 8 bases, with 13 bases left in between. CDR3 amino acids: CASGRLGTEAFF. CDR3 nucleotides: TGTGCTAGTGGCCGCCTAGGGACAGAAGCTTTCTTT.

The V and J genes are TRBV4-1 and TRBJ1-5, with a weak D call TRBD1 (5 bases). CDR3 length: 15 residues. Trimming removed 1 base from V and 2 bases from J, with 9 bases in between. Germline values: CDR1 MGHRA, CDR2 YSYEKL. CDR3 bases: TGCGCCAGCAGCCAAGTGACAGCGCGCAATCAGCCCCAGCATTTT. This sequence encodes CASSQVTARNQPQHF.

This clone has more than one count but fewer than ten. The chain is built from TRBV10-3 and TRBJ1-1; TRBD1 aligns across 7 bases. Trimming took 0 bases from V and 0 from J; bases not matched to a gene: 7. The CDR3 covers 17 residues. Germline V gene lookup returns CDR1 ENHRY and CDR2 SYGVKD. In DNA, the CDR3 is TGTGCCATCAGTGAGTCGGGGGAGACAGGGATGAACACTGAAGCTTTCTTT. This sequence encodes CAISESGETGMNTEAFF.

This clone has just a few counts. This chain uses TRBV6-1 with TRBJ2-5; no clear D. Matching the DNA end better, TRBJ2-7 makes the J call doubtful. The germline gives CDR1 MNHNS, CDR2 SASEGT. CDR3 length: 15 residues. CDR3 sequence (DNA): TGTGCCAGCAGTGTCACGGGTTTAACGAGGAACGAGCAGTACTTC. Translated: CASSVTGLTRNEQYF.

V gene TRBV7-8 combines with J gene TRBJ2-5, with D possibly TRBD1 on 5 matching bases. Judging by the DNA end, TRBJ2-7 fits better; the J call may be wrong. The CDR3 has 15 residues. Germline lookup yields CDR1 SGHVS and CDR2 FQNEAQ. Here the CDR3 DNA reads TGTGCCAGCAGCCCTAAGGGGCAGGCCAGCTACGAGCAGTACTTC. This codes for CASSPKGQASYEQYF.

This clone was counted a few times. The J gene is TRBJ1-1, the V gene TRBV27; D is ambiguous. CDR3 length equals 14 residues. V was cut by 2 bases and J by 4 bases, with 11 bases left in between. The germline gives CDR1 MNHEY, CDR2 SMNVEV (reference sequence). DNA of the CDR3: TGTGCCAGCAGTTTAAGAGGTTTGGTCACTGAAGCTTTCTTT. It yields the protein CASSLRGLVTEAFF.

This clone occurred a few times. The chain recombines TRBV6-6 with TRBJ2-1; 7 bases match TRBD1. The V gene's germline CDR1 is MNHNY and CDR2 SVGAGI (reference sequence). J was trimmed by 7 bases and V by 8 bases; bases with no gene match: 5. This CDR3 has 12 residues. The CDR3 loop is CASVGQVNEQFF. The CDR3 DNA is TGTGCCAGCGTTGGACAGGTTAATGAGCAGTTCTTC.

The chain couples TRBV19 to TRBJ1-3; the D gene is possibly TRBD1 (6 bases). Trimming took 1 base from V and 4 from J, leaving 8 bases between them. The CDR3 spans 14 residues. Germline CDR1 and CDR2: LNHDA and SQIVND (reference sequence). CDR3 amino acids: CASSIGTVGNTIYF. For the CDR3, the DNA is TGTGCCAGTAGTATAGGGACAGTCGGAAACACCATATATTTT.

This clone was detected a few times. V gene TRBV5-1 combines with J gene TRBJ1-3; no firm D call. Trimming took off 0 bases at V and 0 bases at J, with 4 bases between the two ends. Per the germline V gene, CDR1 is SGHRS and CDR2 is YFSETQ. CDR3 size: 14 residues. DNA of the CDR3: TGCGCCAGCAGCTTGGGACTCTCTGGAAACACCATATATTTT. As protein: CASSLGLSGNTIYF.

This clone came up a few times. The chain combines TRBV5-1 with TRBJ1-2; D is possibly TRBD1 (6 bases). Trimming left V 6 bases short and J 8 bases short, with 32 bases between. CDR1 is SGHRS and CDR2 is YFSETQ in the germline V gene. This CDR3 is 18 amino acids long. The CDR3 sequence: CASTPSGDTKTIPMGYTF. The DNA for the CDR3 is TGCGCCAGCACCCCCTCCGGGGACACGAAGACGATACCTATGGGCTACACCTTC. The whole variable domain, filled in from reference TRBV5-1 and TRBJ1-2, reads KAGVTQTPRYLIKTRGQQVTLSCSPISGHRSVSWYQQTPGQGLQFLFEYFSETQRNKGNFPGRFSGRQFSNSRSEMNVSTLELGDSALYLCASTPSGDTKTIPMGYTFGSGTRLTVV.

This rearrangement joins TRBV7-9 to TRBJ1-2, with a tentative D call TRBD1 (6 bases). The CDR3 length is 13 residues. CDR1 is SEHNR and CDR2 is FQNEAQ in the germline V gene (reference sequence). The V end was cut by 6 bases, the J end by 7 bases, with 15 bases between. CDR3 nucleotides: TGTGCCAGCAGTATTACAGGGTTGTTTGGCTACACCTTC. Amino acid sequence: CASSITGLFGYTF.

The V call is TRBV15, the J call TRBJ1-1; 8 positions match TRBD1. The CDR3 runs 15 residues. V dropped 0 bases and J dropped 4; count of bases not matched to a gene: 4. Germline lookup yields CDR1 LNHNV and CDR2 YYDKDF (reference sequence). The CDR3 DNA reads TGTGCCACCAGCAGAGAAACAGGGGGTAGCACTGAAGCTTTCTTT. It is translated as CATSRETGGSTEAFF. The whole variable domain, filled in from reference TRBV15 and TRBJ1-1, reads DAMVIQNPRYQVTQFGKPVTLSCSQTLNHNVMYWYQQKSSQAPKLLFHYYDKDFNNEADTPDNFQSRRPNTSFCFLDIRSPGLGDTAMYLCATSRETGGSTEAFFGQGTRLTVV.

In its sample, this clone was seen a few times. The chain has TRBV11-2 and TRBJ2-5; D not resolved. V lost 0 bases to trimming and J lost 1 base, with 6 bases between them. CDR3 length equals 14 residues. From germline, CDR1 is SGHAT and CDR2 FQNNGV. The DNA of the CDR3 is TGTGCCAGCAGCTTAGAACTACCCCAAGAGACCCAGTACTTC. Its translation: CASSLELPQETQYF.

There are a few counts of this clone. This CDR3 is also generated by other DNA sequences in the sample. CDR3 region: CASSLGQGNSPLHF. Written as DNA, the CDR3 is TGCGCCAGCAGCCTGGGACAGGGGAATTCACCCCTCCACTTT. The rearrangement links TRBV5-1 to TRBJ1-6; 10 bases line up with TRBD1. The germline gives CDR1 SGHRS, CDR2 YFSETQ. V dropped 4 bases and J dropped 7; count of bases not matched to a gene: 2. This CDR3 has 14 amino acids. Complete variable domain (other parts from reference TRBV5-1 and TRBJ1-6): KAGVTQTPRYLIKTRGQQVTLSCSPISGHRSVSWYQQTPGQGLQFLFEYFSETQRNKGNFPGRFSGRQFSNSRSEMNVSTLELGDSALYLCASSLGQGNSPLHFGNGTRLTVT.

This chain links TRBV19 with TRBJ2-3; 9 bases map to TRBD2. The germline V gene encodes CDR1 LNHDA and CDR2 SQIVND (reference sequence). Trimming removed 5 bases from V and 0 bases from J; junction bases left unmatched: 6. CDR3 size: 16 residues. The DNA for the CDR3 is TGTGCCAGTAGTGGGAGACTAGCGGCTAGCACAGATACGCAGTATTTT. Translating it yields CASSGRLAASTDTQYF.

This clone was seen only a few times. This chain uses TRBV6-5 with TRBJ2-2; 7 nucleotides align to TRBD1. V shed 0 bases and J 6 bases; nucleotides not matched to a gene: 4. This CDR3 has 15 residues. Germline assignment: CDR1 MNHEY and CDR2 SVGAGI. CDR3 nucleotide sequence: TGTGCCAGCAGTTACTCCGGGACAGATCCCGGGGAGCTGTTTTTT. Translated: CASSYSGTDPGELFF.

This clone has only a few counts. The chain joins TRBV9 to TRBJ2-3, with TRBD1 matching over 7 bases. J was trimmed by 2 bases and V by 3 bases; bases with no gene match: 9. From germline, CDR1 is SGDLS and CDR2 YYNGEE. The CDR3 is 16 amino acids. CDR3 in amino acids: CASSAAQGVLTDTQYF. For the CDR3, the DNA is TGTGCCAGCAGCGCCGCTCAGGGGGTGCTCACAGATACGCAGTATTTT.

CDR3: CASRQPGLADEQYF. The CDR3 DNA follows: TGTGCCAGCAGACAACCGGGACTAGCGGACGAGCAGTACTTC. The rearrangement links TRBV6-5 to TRBJ2-7, with 11 bases aligning to TRBD2. Germline V lookup: CDR1 MNHEY, CDR2 SVGAGI. The CDR3 is 14 residues long. Trimming at V came to 6 bases and at J to 5 bases, leaving 6 bases not matched to a gene.

This clone was seen only a few times. The genes are TRBV2 and TRBJ2-1, with TRBD2 matching over 8 bases. This CDR3 has 14 amino acids. Germline CDR1 and CDR2: SNHLY and FYNNEI. The V segment lost 6 bases and the J segment 8 bases; nucleotides outside the gene matches: 9. CDR3 nucleotide sequence: TGTGCCAGCAGCGCGACTAGCGAGTTGGATGAGCAGTTCTTC. Protein sequence: CASSATSELDEQFF.

This clone appeared a few times. The chain is built from TRBV27 and TRBJ1-6; possibly TRBD1 for D (5 bases). Germline CDR1 MNHEY, CDR2 SMNVEV (reference sequence). The V end lost 3 bases, the J end lost 0 bases, and 15 bases lay between the germline ends. This CDR3 has 18 amino acids. CDR3 loop: CASSFSDGGSSYNSPLHF. The CDR3 DNA sequence: TGTGCCAGCAGTTTTTCGGATGGGGGGAGCTCCTATAATTCACCCCTCCACTTT.

This clone showed up just a few times. V usage is TRBV7-9 and J usage is TRBJ2-7, with a tentative D call TRBD1 (6 bases). The CDR3 loop spans 14 amino acids. Trimming removed 5 bases at V and 0 bases at J, with 11 bases between. CDR1 is SEHNR, CDR2 FQNEAQ, per germline (reference sequence). The CDR3 nucleotides are TGTGCCAGCAGCGAGGACAGAGTCTCCTACGAGCAGTACTTC. Translation: CASSEDRVSYEQYF.